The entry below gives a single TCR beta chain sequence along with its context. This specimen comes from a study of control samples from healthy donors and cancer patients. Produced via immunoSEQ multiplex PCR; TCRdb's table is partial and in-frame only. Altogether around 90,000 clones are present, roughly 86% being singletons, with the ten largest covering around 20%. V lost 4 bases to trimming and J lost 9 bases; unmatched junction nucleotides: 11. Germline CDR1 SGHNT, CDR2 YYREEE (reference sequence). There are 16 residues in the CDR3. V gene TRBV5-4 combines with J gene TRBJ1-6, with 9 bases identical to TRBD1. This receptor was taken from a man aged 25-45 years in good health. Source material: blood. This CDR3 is CASSPQTGGFVSPLHF. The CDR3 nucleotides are TGTGCCAGCAGCCCGCAGACAGGGGGGTTTGTTTCACCCCTCCACTTT.